This is a list of T cell receptor beta chains from one sample in a study of identifying expanded T cells in peripheral blood. Clones were read by immunoSEQ multiplex PCR, and TCRdb kept only the in-frame ones, dropping some. The sample lists roughly 100,000 clones; around 88% were seen once. The sample taken for sequencing was blood. The receptors derive from a person aged 18-69 years in good health. Both conserved end residues are trimmed from each CDR3. Fields, in order: J gene, D gene, V gene, CDR3 protein. The D gene is left open where the match is weak.

j_gene: TRBJ1-5; d_gene: .; v_gene: TRBV10-3; CDR3aa: AISEEQNQPQH
j_gene: TRBJ1-1; d_gene: .; v_gene: TRBV28; CDR3aa: ASSLVRSEAF
j_gene: TRBJ2-1; d_gene: TRBD2; v_gene: TRBV4-2; CDR3aa: ASSPESGRAQNEQF
j_gene: TRBJ2-1; d_gene: .; v_gene: TRBV5-1; CDR3aa: ASSVDYNEQF
j_gene: TRBJ1-5; d_gene: .; v_gene: TRBV18; CDR3aa: ASSSGQGVNQPQH
j_gene: TRBJ1-3; d_gene: .; v_gene: TRBV4-1; CDR3aa: ASSQVTAGNTIY
j_gene: TRBJ1-5; d_gene: .; v_gene: TRBV30; CDR3aa: AWSVRTKDNQPQH
j_gene: TRBJ1-3; d_gene: .; v_gene: TRBV5-1; CDR3aa: ASSLEWSGPGNTIY
j_gene: TRBJ2-6; d_gene: .; v_gene: TRBV5-6; CDR3aa: ASSFTSSGANVLT
j_gene: TRBJ1-4; d_gene: .; v_gene: TRBV5-5; CDR3aa: ASSLVGTNEKLF
j_gene: TRBJ2-1; d_gene: .; v_gene: TRBV11-3; CDR3aa: ASSLGPAGNEQF
j_gene: TRBJ2-5; d_gene: TRBD2; v_gene: TRBV7-3; CDR3aa: ASSLQRGETQY
j_gene: TRBJ1-5; d_gene: .; v_gene: TRBV6-1; CDR3aa: ASSGSGVRQPQH
j_gene: TRBJ1-3; d_gene: .; v_gene: TRBV9; CDR3aa: ASSPLVGNTIY